Sequencing of this TCR beta chain was carried out in a study of cytomegalovirus exposure and HLA in healthy donors. Overall study: The approximately 670 first-cohort repertoires and the roughly 130 validation repertoires shared the same platform, a later analysis reported.

Germline V gene data show CDR1 as SGHRS and CDR2 as YFSETQ. The CDR3 runs to 14 residues. With 0 bases removed from V and 8 bases from J, the gap between germline ends came to 13 bases. Profiled with immunoSEQ multiplex PCR; TCRdb holds only in-frame clones, not every one. The sample shows approximately 150,000 clones, roughly 86% of them seen only once. These donors were members of the roughly 120-subject validation cohort, a group separate from the roughly 700-subject first cohort. Points on this clone: What it recognizes is unknown.

Study results and caveats: A classifier reportedly called cytomegalovirus status with high sensitivity and specificity.

The source material was PBMCs. This receptor was obtained from a young man in good health and CMV-seropositive. The chain is built from TRBV5-1 and TRBJ2-3, with D possibly TRBD2 on 5 matching bases. The CDR3 coding sequence is TGCGCCAGCAGCTTGGGAATCCAGGCGGGTACGCAGTATTTT. This translates into CASSLGIQAGTQYF. The whole variable domain, remainder taken from reference TRBV5-1 and TRBJ2-3, is KAGVTQTPRYLIKTRGQQVTLSCSPISGHRSVSWYQQTPGQGLQFLFEYFSETQRNKGNFPGRFSGRQFSNSRSEMNVSTLELGDSALYLCASSLGIQAGTQYFGPGTRLTVL.